This T cell receptor (beta chain) was sequenced during a study of OX40 agonist ivuxolimab in advanced cancers. Whole-study findings and limits: Among T cells, CD8+ cells averaged more expanded clones than CD4+ cells. At 0.1 to 3.0 mg/kg, clonal expansion of CD4+ and CD8+ blood T cells had occurred by week 6.

About this clone itself: Its antigen is not identified.

This table comes from immunoSEQ multiplex PCR, and its TCRdb copy is limited to in-frame clones, with some not included. There are some 100,000 clones in the sample; 89% occur only once, and about 0.15% lies in the top ten. If patients had autoimmune disease history or systemic immunosuppression, they were excluded. Blood was sampled at baseline, cycle 4 day 1, and cycle 7 day 1. The CDR3 is made up of 17 amino acids. The V end lost 0 bases, the J end lost 5 bases, and 16 bases lay between the germline ends. Germline CDR1 and CDR2: SNHLY and FYNNEI. The TCR sequence derives from an adult with an advanced solid tumor such as melanoma, head and neck, liver or kidney cancer. V is TRBV2 and J is TRBJ2-2; D not certain. The source was CD4+ or CD8+ T cells sorted from blood, collected in a trial of the OX40 agonist ivuxolimab. CDR3 coding DNA: TGTGCCAGCAGTGAAGCGCCTGGTCGATCCAAGACCGGGGAGCTGTTTTTT. Translating it yields CASSEAPGRSKTGELFF.